These T cell receptor beta chains were read from a single sample in a study of blood T cells in healthy people across ages. TCRdb re-called the 5' RACE reads with MiXCR, one entry per CDR3 protein. The sample yields about 1.5 million distinct CDR3 sequences, roughly 43% seen once. Sequencing used blood. The receptors here all came from a woman aged 18-29 years in good health. Each CDR3 is given with its conserved first and last residue. The order of the fields is J gene, CDR3 length, D gene, V gene, CDR3 protein. The D gene is left open where the match is weak.

j_call: TRBJ2-2; cdr3_length: 16; d_call: NA; v_call: TRBV7-6; cdr3_aa: CASSEWAGSDTGELFF
j_call: TRBJ1-5; cdr3_length: 14; d_call: NA; v_call: TRBV6-6; cdr3_aa: CASSYGQGSQPQHF
j_call: TRBJ2-3; cdr3_length: 14; d_call: NA; v_call: TRBV9; cdr3_aa: CASSPLGLPDTQYF
j_call: TRBJ1-4; cdr3_length: 14; d_call: NA; v_call: TRBV12-3/TRBV12-4; cdr3_aa: CASRVDRAGEKLFF
j_call: TRBJ2-7; cdr3_length: 20; d_call: TRBD2; v_call: TRBV27; cdr3_aa: CASSFLGLAGGPSPYNEQYF
j_call: TRBJ1-5; cdr3_length: 15; d_call: NA; v_call: TRBV7-9; cdr3_aa: CASSPYGDLDQPQHF
j_call: TRBJ2-3; cdr3_length: 14; d_call: TRBD1; v_call: TRBV5-5; cdr3_aa: CASSETGGKDTQYF
j_call: TRBJ1-2; cdr3_length: 15; d_call: TRBD1; v_call: TRBV18; cdr3_aa: CASSPGQGAGYGYTF
j_call: TRBJ1-4; cdr3_length: 16; d_call: NA; v_call: TRBV12-3/TRBV12-4; cdr3_aa: CASSSRQAATNEKLFF
j_call: TRBJ2-2; cdr3_length: 16; d_call: TRBD2; v_call: TRBV9; cdr3_aa: CASSVGASGRTGELFF
j_call: TRBJ2-3; cdr3_length: 14; d_call: NA; v_call: TRBV5-1; cdr3_aa: CASSLALGIDTQYF
j_call: TRBJ2-5; cdr3_length: 14; d_call: NA; v_call: TRBV12-3/TRBV12-4; cdr3_aa: CASSALGSQETQYF
j_call: TRBJ2-7; cdr3_length: 13; d_call: TRBD2; v_call: TRBV20-1; cdr3_aa: CSAAKAGGGEQYF
j_call: TRBJ1-1; cdr3_length: 13; d_call: NA; v_call: TRBV30; cdr3_aa: CAWSFGMNTEAFF
j_call: TRBJ1-6; cdr3_length: 16; d_call: NA; v_call: TRBV5-1; cdr3_aa: CASSPGDGSYNSPLHF
j_call: TRBJ2-1; cdr3_length: 18; d_call: TRBD2; v_call: TRBV25-1; cdr3_aa: CASSAYYFSGRLVDEQFF
j_call: NA; cdr3_length: 16; d_call: NA; v_call: TRBV3-1; cdr3_aa: CASSQGRTTPGETQYF
j_call: TRBJ1-1; cdr3_length: 16; d_call: NA; v_call: TRBV9; cdr3_aa: CASSAGGRILNTEAFF
j_call: TRBJ1-1; cdr3_length: 15; d_call: NA; v_call: TRBV29-1; cdr3_aa: CSVVVGFGMNTEAFF
j_call: TRBJ2-1; cdr3_length: 16; d_call: TRBD2; v_call: TRBV9; cdr3_aa: CASSVLTSGVHNEQFF